Presented here are 8 T cell receptor beta chains from one specimen sequenced in a study of T cell changes during pregnancy in multiple sclerosis (dated by TCRdb to about 2019). The library was prepared using the immunoSEQ multiplex PCR assay. As stored in TCRdb, this immuneACCESS dataset retains in-frame rearrangements with V and J assigned. A fraction of the clones does not appear; measured against another copy, unresolved V genes explain less than half of the discrepancy, and the remainder lacks a known reason. The sample table records some 28,000 clones; roughly 91% of these occur just once. The ten largest make up approximately 0.43% of the sample. The sample was CD4+ T cells from peripheral blood mononuclear cells, taken after pregnancy. The receptors come from a female donor with multiple sclerosis, enrolled in a pregnancy study.

For the CDR3, the DNA is TGTGCCAGTAGTACCTCACGGACAGGGAACAAGCAGTTCTTC. This translates into CASSTSRTGNKQFF. This chain joins TRBV19 and TRBJ2-1, with 8 bases identical to TRBD1. Germline-derived CDR1 and CDR2 are LNHDA and SQIVND (reference sequence). After removal of 4 bases from V and 11 bases from J, the junction contained 10 bases not matched to a gene. The CDR3 loop spans 14 amino acids.

The chain couples TRBV30 to TRBJ1-1; 7 bases are a match to TRBD1. Germline V gives CDR1 GTSNPN, CDR2 SVGIG (reference sequence). The CDR3 runs to 12 residues. V gave up 5 bases and J gave up 5 bases; unmatched junction bases: 5. This CDR3 reads CAWGDRETEAFF. Written as DNA, the CDR3 is TGTGCCTGGGGAGACAGGGAAACTGAAGCTTTCTTT. The full variable domain, rest sourced from reference TRBV30 and TRBJ1-1, is SQTIHQWPATLVQPVGSPLSLECTVEGTSNPNLYWYRQAAGRGLQLLFYSVGIGQISSEVPQNLSASRPQDRQFILSSKKLLLSDSGFYLCAWGDRETEAFFGQGTRLTVV.

This chain links TRBV19 with TRBJ1-5; maybe TRBD1 (5 bases). The CDR3 runs to 14 residues. CDR1 and CDR2 (germline): LNHDA, SQIVND (reference sequence). V lost 5 bases and J 6 bases, leaving 14 bases between the germline ends. The CDR3 loop reads CASSGSGGTQPQHF. In DNA, the CDR3 is TGTGCCAGTAGTGGTTCCGGGGGTACTCAGCCCCAGCATTTT.

The rearrangement links TRBV5-1 to TRBJ1-1, with D tentatively TRBD1 (6 bases). This CDR3 is 12 amino acids long. V was cut by 4 bases and J by 7 bases, with 11 bases left in between. Germline CDR1 reads SGHRS; CDR2 reads YFSETQ. The CDR3, as DNA: TGCGCCAGCAGCATTGGACAGAGTGAAGCTTTCTTT. Its protein is CASSIGQSEAFF.

The V call is TRBV2, the J call TRBJ1-3, with 7 nucleotides matching TRBD1. V was pared by 3 bases and J by 3 bases, with 5 bases of the junction left unmatched. The CDR3 sequence is 15 residues long. Germline V gene lookup returns CDR1 SNHLY and CDR2 FYNNEI. CDR3 DNA: TGTGCCAGCAGTGACCTGACAGGGATTGGAAACACCATATATTTT. Translating it yields CASSDLTGIGNTIYF.

CDR3 region: CASSKDRDTQYF. The CDR3 region has the DNA TGCGCCAGCAGCAAAGACAGAGATACGCAGTATTTT. V is TRBV5-1 and J is TRBJ2-3, with D possibly being TRBD1 (5 bases). The CDR3 runs 12 residues. Germline assignment: CDR1 SGHRS and CDR2 YFSETQ. The V end was cut by 4 bases, the J end by 5 bases, with 8 bases between.

The chain uses TRBV6-6 and TRBJ1-5, with TRBD1 as a possible D gene (5 bases). Trimming removed 6 bases from V and 1 base from J, with 10 bases in between. Germline V gene lookup returns CDR1 MNHNY and CDR2 SVGAGI (reference sequence). CDR3 size: 14 residues. The CDR3 coding sequence is TGTGCCAGCAGCAGGGTGTTAAGCAATCAGCCCCAGCATTTT. This sequence encodes CASSRVLSNQPQHF.

The chain carries TRBV4-2 and TRBJ1-1; 8 bases align to TRBD1. Germline-derived CDR1 and CDR2 are LGHNA and YNFKEQ. Trimming removed 4 bases from V and 4 bases from J; junction bases left unmatched: 14. CDR3 length: 17 amino acids. CDR3 amino acids: CASSPYRGGERGTEAFF. The CDR3 nucleotides are TGTGCCAGCAGCCCCTACAGGGGGGGCGAGAGAGGCACTGAAGCTTTCTTT.